What follows describes a single T cell receptor (beta chain). What it binds is unknown. This sample is drawn from a study of cytomegalovirus exposure and HLA in healthy donors. It was with 60 Vbeta and 13 Jbeta primers that the PCR ran. Using immunoSEQ multiplex PCR, the repertoire was profiled, and TCRdb retains in-frame clones only, with some absent. The sample contains 100,000 to 150,000 clones, over 75% of which appear only once. J was trimmed by 0 bases and V by 0 bases; bases with no gene match: 6. The germline V gene encodes CDR1 GTSNPN and CDR2 SVGIG (reference sequence). This CDR3 is built from 16 residues. Study-level findings and limits: The authors enumerated 150 to 200 TCR beta chains as linked to cytomegalovirus. Reportedly, cytomegalovirus status was diagnosed with high sensitivity and specificity.

Those who donated were healthy bone marrow donors. The source is a woman aged 40 to 50 in good health and CMV-seropositive. The V and J genes are TRBV30 and TRBJ2-7, with TRBD2 matching 9 bases. The sample was PBMCs. The CDR3 reads CAWSVGLAPFSYEQYF. DNA of the CDR3: TGTGCCTGGAGTGTAGGACTAGCGCCGTTCTCCTACGAGCAGTACTTC.